This paragraph reports one T cell receptor (beta chain). It has no known antigen specificity. No base qualities exist here, and no much larger clone lies one base off it. The source of the sample is a study of cytomegalovirus exposure and HLA in healthy donors (dated by TCRdb to about 2017). Regarding the study in general: In an earlier analysis of 550 to 750 of the donors, about 260 Gb of sequence data and 90 million to 120 million unique TCR beta sequences from about 179 million T cells were reported. A later analysis re-analyzed previously published TCR beta repertoires from roughly 690 donors and added high-resolution HLA genotyping to study TCR occurrence patterns. Among the roughly 410 genotyped donors, roughly 80% belonged to the genetic ancestry cluster associated with self-reported Caucasian donors. Using immunosequencing, the study profiled T cell repertoires from roughly 650 subjects and related those repertoires to cytomegalovirus serostatus. Every repertoire in the discovery cohort had been generated on one and the same sequencing platform. On average, roughly 240,000 unique TCR beta nucleotide sequences were sequenced per donor among about 400 genotyped donors of the cohort, with around 19% of those sequences being non-productive. Typing coverage differed by locus: A, B, C, DRB1 and DQB1 were typed in about 629-640 donors, DQA1 in around 500, DPA1 in around 610, and DPB1 in approximately 450. HLA typing included class I and class II loci at four-digit resolution. In the later analysis, no new phenotypic data were used to find candidate immune exposures; instead, reliance was placed on TCR beta sequences and their occurrence across donors. A separate validation cohort of approximately 130 different subjects was used in addition to the approximately 640-subject first cohort. In a later genetic analysis, genome-wide SNP genotypes for about three fifths of the roughly 670 donors were used, and that subset was treated as a discovery cohort. Around 320 gigabases of sequencing data and 80 million or so unique TCR sequences were included in an early release covering around 600 HLA-typed donors. About five DR-DQ haplotypes were treated as single units for association and clustering because of strong linkage in the cohort. Alongside the repertoire data, information on donor age, sex, ethnicity and CMV serostatus was compiled. An earlier analysis of 450 to 750 of the donors used high-throughput TCR beta sequencing to judge whether each TCR beta V gene segment behaved as functional or pseudogenic. The study was designed to test whether signatures of past pathogen exposure could be identified by cataloging public T cell receptors. The study combined high-throughput TCR immunosequencing, statistical association of individual TCRs with disease status, and machine learning to predict cytomegalovirus infection status. What the authors observed across the whole study: A later analysis found that HLA-associated TCR beta chains were more clonally expanded and had lower generation probabilities than equally common non-associated chains. A cluster of highly shared sequence variants was judged likely to be a technical artifact of the sequencing pipeline. Linkage disequilibrium might explain the correlated functional status among segregating V segments, but an unknown experimental factor could not be ruled out. An association between a missense DCLRE1C variant and V-gene and J-gene trimming of TCR beta chains was found in a later genetic analysis and replicated in an independent cohort. In a later genetic analysis, fewer N-insertions in productive TCRs were reported among donors in an Asian-associated ancestry cluster than the roughly 670-donor mean. In this cohort, only TCR beta chains were sequenced, and detectable features were limited by the absence of alpha or paired-chain data. Because counts were too low, fewer than 20 rarely observed V segments, including chromosome 9 orphons, were excluded from the earlier analysis of several hundred of the donors. In an earlier analysis of more than 450 of the donors, most TCR beta V segments were observed in productive rearrangements about 90% or about 30% of the time, broadly matching IMGT annotations. Most TCR sequences were seen in very few donors, while some public TCRs were found in many individuals. The study listed over 150 TCR beta chains as associated with cytomegalovirus. Roughly uniform sequencing depth across donors was assumed in presence/absence analyses, although this assumption may not hold. Some IMGT-functional V segments, including TRBV6-2 and TRBV6-3, could not be distinguished by the 87-base-pair reads and were therefore excluded. When HLA alleles, especially DR and DQ, strongly co-occurred, attributing TCR associations to individual alleles was difficult. According to a later analysis, TCR association rates differed among HLA loci, with DRB1 alleles showing the most associated TCRs and HLA-C alleles showing the fewest. For the cohort, immune exposure information was limited to CMV serostatus. A further reported finding was that TCR beta sequences accurately predicted the HLA-A and HLA-B alleles for most subjects in the first cohort. In a later analysis, most CMV-associated TCR beta chains were found to appear HLA-restricted, with HLA associations seemingly driven largely by CMV exposure. It was suggested by the authors that the approach could potentially be generalized to other disease states and immunological phenotypes. Because HLA typing was missing for some donors at each locus, association tests included only the typed subset. A later analysis associated 15,000 or so TCR beta sequences with specific HLA alleles at a false discovery rate of 0.05. Three of the identified cytomegalovirus-associated TCR beta chains were confirmed in vitro to be specific for cytomegalovirus antigens. In a later analysis, several top co-occurrence clusters were reported to appear linked to parvovirus B19, influenza, CMV and Epstein-Barr virus. In both the original and validation cohorts, the classifier was reported to diagnose cytomegalovirus status with high specificity and sensitivity.

To prepare the library, the immunoSEQ multiplex PCR assay was applied. A mixture of 60 forward primers for TCR Vbeta segments and 13 reverse primers for TCR Jbeta segments was used in the multiplex PCR. Amplification of the CDR3 region of rearranged TCR beta genes was performed with a multiplex PCR assay on genomic DNA. Amplified TCR beta libraries were sequenced as 87-base-pair reads on the Illumina HiSeq System. The authors processed their data as follows. In a later analysis, tens of millions of unique TCR beta chains were counted across the roughly 670 repertoires, and around 11 million of these chains were shared by at least two donors. A nearest-neighbor algorithm error-corrected the raw reads and collapsed the reads into unique sequences, merging closely related sequences to remove PCR and sequencing errors. CDR3 sequences were aligned to IMGT reference sequences to assign V, D and J gene segments. For a sequence to be retained, a match of at least six nucleotides to both a V gene segment and a J gene segment was required. A rearrangement counted as productive if the CDR3 had no stop codons and remained in frame with V and J, and every other rearrangement counted as non-productive. CDR3 was defined according to IMGT convention as the region running from the second conserved V-encoded cysteine to the conserved J-encoded phenylalanine. The earlier analysis of some 540 of the donors excluded any sequence lacking an unambiguous match to a single V gene segment. An earlier analysis of around 600 of the donors classified V segments as functional when productive rearrangements were above 56.7% and as segregating when the standard deviation between donors was above 5%. A statistical classification framework was built to diagnose cytomegalovirus status from the catalog of TCR beta chain sequences. V and J gene assignment, in a later analysis, came from comparing TCR nucleotide sequences with IMGT/GENE-DB human TR gene sequences. The TCRdist pipeline was used in a later analysis to assign CDR3 sequences and most-parsimonious VDJ recombination scenarios. In a later analysis, each TCR beta chain was defined by its CDR3 amino acid sequence together with its V-gene family, and reads lacking a unique V-gene family were excluded. As a way to deal with suspected cross-contamination and a sequencing artifact, a later analysis dropped under 600 nucleotide sequences that were highly shared and had low generation probability. For each public chain, a later analysis derived a clonal expansion index from normalized ranks of inferred template counts within each repertoire. In a later analysis, generation probabilities were computed using a VDJ recombination model fitted to out-of-frame rearrangements, and the results were checked against IGoR. In a later analysis, TCR-TCR, TCR-HLA and TCR-CMV co-occurrence was scored with hypergeometric tests, and a repertoire-size bias correction was applied to TCR pairs. To estimate false discovery rates, a later analysis permuted the HLA or CMV assignments 20 times. In a later analysis, co-occurring TCRs were grouped with DBSCAN, and TCRdist sequence similarity was added when clustering was performed within HLA-allele-positive subsets. Repertoires with fewer than 30,000 or more than 120,000 public chains, plus five repertoires with anomalous nucleotide sharing, were excluded from co-occurrence clustering. This immuneACCESS table, as held by TCRdb, lists in-frame sequences with V and J called but not all clones. Of the missing ones, under half trace to an unresolved V gene in checked studies; the others have no known cause. For V, J and clone size, that table is used; D and trimming come from the DNA. This sample comprises 55,000 to 75,000 clones, approximately 75% of them detected only once. Almost 7% of the sample is in the top ten clones.

The cohort comprised 710 or so healthy bone marrow donors. At the time of sampling, all cohort members were nominally healthy, though unrecorded immune exposures were likely present. The donor was CMV seropositive and belonged to the group of over 250 seropositive cohort members. A peripheral blood sample was collected from each donor, and TCR beta sequencing was performed on peripheral blood mononuclear cells. The Qiagen DNeasy Blood Extraction Kit was used to extract genomic DNA from the blood cell samples. The germline V gene provides CDR1 SGHTA and CDR2 FQGNSA. The CDR3 runs 15 residues from the cysteine to the phenylalanine. CDR3 DNA only is kept here, 45 bases in frame from base 1. Trimming removed 5 bases from V and 0 bases from J; the gene matches leave 4 bases unexplained.

The sample was PBMCs. This receptor was identified in a man aged 30 to 39 in good health and CMV-seropositive. The chain uses TRBV7-2 and TRBJ2-1, and 7 junction bases match TRBD1. This receptor has the CDR3 CASSPPGGSYNEQFF. The sequence in DNA is TGTGCCAGCAGCCCCCCAGGGGGCTCCTACAATGAGCAGTTCTTC.